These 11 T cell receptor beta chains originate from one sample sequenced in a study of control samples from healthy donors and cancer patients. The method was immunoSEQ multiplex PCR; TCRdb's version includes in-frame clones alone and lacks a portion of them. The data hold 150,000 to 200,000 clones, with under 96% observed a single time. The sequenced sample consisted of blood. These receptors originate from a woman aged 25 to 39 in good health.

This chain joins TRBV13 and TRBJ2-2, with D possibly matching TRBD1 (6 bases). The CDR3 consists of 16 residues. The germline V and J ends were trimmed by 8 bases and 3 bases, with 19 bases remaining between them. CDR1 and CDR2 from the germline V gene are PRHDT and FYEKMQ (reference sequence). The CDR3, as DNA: TGTGCCAGCGCCGCTGGGGACACCTCTTACACCGGGGAGCTGTTTTTT. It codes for CASAAGDTSYTGELFF.

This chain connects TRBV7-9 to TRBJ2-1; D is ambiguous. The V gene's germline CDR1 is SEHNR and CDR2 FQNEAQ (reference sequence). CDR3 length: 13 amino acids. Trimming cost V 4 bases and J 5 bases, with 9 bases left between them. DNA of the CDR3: TGTGCCAGCAGCTCCGATAGGGACAATGAGCAGTTCTTC. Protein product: CASSSDRDNEQFF. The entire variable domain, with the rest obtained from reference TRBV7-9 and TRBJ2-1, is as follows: DTGVSQNPRHKITKRGQNVTFRCDPISEHNRLYWYRQTLGQGPEFLTYFQNEAQLEKSRLLSDRFSAERPKGSFSTLEIQRTEQGDSAMYLCASSSDRDNEQFFGPGTRLTVL.

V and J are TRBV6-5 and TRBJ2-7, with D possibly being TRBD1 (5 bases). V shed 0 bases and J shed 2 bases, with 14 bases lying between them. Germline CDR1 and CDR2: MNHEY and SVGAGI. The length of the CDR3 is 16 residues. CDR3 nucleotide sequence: TGTGCCAGCAGTTACTCAGGTGTAGGGGTCCCCTACGAGCAGTACTTC. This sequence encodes CASSYSGVGVPYEQYF.

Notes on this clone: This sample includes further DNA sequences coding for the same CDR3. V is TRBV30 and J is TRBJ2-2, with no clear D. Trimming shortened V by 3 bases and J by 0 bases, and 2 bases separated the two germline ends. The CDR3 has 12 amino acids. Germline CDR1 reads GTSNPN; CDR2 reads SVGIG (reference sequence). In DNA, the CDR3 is TGTGCCTGGAGCCCGAACACCGGGGAGCTGTTTTTT. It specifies CAWSPNTGELFF.

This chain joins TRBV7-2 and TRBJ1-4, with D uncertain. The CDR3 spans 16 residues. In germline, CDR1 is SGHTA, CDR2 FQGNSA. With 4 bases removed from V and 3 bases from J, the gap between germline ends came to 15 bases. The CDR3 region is CASSSGPGEANEKLFF. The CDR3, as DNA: TGTGCCAGCAGCTCCGGCCCCGGGGAGGCTAATGAAAAACTGTTTTTT.

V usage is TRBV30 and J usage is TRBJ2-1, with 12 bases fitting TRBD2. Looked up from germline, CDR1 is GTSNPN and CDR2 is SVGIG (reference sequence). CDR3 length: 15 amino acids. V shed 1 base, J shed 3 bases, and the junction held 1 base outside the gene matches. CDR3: CAWSELAGGYNEQFF. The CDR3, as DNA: TGTGCCTGGAGTGAACTAGCGGGGGGCTACAATGAGCAGTTCTTC.

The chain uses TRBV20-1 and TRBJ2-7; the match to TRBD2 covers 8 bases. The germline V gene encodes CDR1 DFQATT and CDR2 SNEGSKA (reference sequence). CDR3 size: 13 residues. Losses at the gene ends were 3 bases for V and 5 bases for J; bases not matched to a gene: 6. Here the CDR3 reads CSASFSGNNEQYF. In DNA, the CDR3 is TGCAGTGCTAGTTTTAGCGGGAACAACGAGCAGTACTTC.

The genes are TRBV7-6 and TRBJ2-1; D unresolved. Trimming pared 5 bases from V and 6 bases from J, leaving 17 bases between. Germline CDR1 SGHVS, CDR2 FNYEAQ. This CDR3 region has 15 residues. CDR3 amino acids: CASSPSPLRFNEQFF. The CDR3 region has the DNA TGTGCCAGCAGCCCTTCCCCTCTGAGATTCAATGAGCAGTTCTTC.

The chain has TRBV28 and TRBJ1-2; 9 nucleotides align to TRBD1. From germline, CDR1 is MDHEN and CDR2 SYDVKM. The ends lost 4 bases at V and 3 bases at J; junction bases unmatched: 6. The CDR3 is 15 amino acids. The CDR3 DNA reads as TGTGCCAGCAGTTCAGGGACAGGGTTTCACTATGGCTACACCTTC. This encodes CASSSGTGFHYGYTF.

DNA of the CDR3: TGTGCCAGCAGTTTATTCAGGGGGCGGAATGAAGCTTTCTTT. Protein product: CASSLFRGRNEAFF. The gene calls are TRBV28 and TRBJ1-1, with TRBD1 identical over 8 bases. Germline lookup yields CDR1 MDHEN and CDR2 SYDVKM. Unmatched junction bases numbered 5, after V lost 1 base and J lost 7 bases. The CDR3 sequence is 14 residues long.

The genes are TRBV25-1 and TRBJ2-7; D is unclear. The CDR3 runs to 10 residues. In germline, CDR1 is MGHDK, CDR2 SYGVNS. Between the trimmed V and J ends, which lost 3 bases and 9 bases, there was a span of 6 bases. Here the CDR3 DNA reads TGTGCCAGCAGTGACGGAGTGCAGTACTTC. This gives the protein CASSDGVQYF.